This is a list of T cell receptor beta chains from one sample in a study of identical twins. One entry per CDR3 protein results from TCRdb running MiXCR on the 5' RACE reads. The sample lists 1.5 million to 2 million distinct CDR3 sequences; around 33% were seen once. Sequenced: cord blood. These receptors came from a newborn girl in good health. Each CDR3 is given with its conserved first and last residue. A D gene is named only where the DNA matches it firmly. Where a row states a size, it is once, few, many or the class of an expanded clone; other rows omit it.

TRBJ1-2 TRBV12-3/TRBV12-4 few 12 NA CASTLAFYGYTF TGTGCCAGCACCCTTGCGTTCTATGGCTACACCTTC
TRBJ2-1 TRBV29-1 few 10 NA CSVEIHEQFF TGCAGCGTTGAAATCCATGAGCAGTTCTTC
TRBJ1-2 TRBV29-1 many 14 NA CSVEDGGTARGYTF TGCAGCGTTGAAGATGGAGGGACTGCGCGAGGCTACACCTTC
TRBJ2-3 TRBV20-1 few 16 NA CSAPLRGHPSTDTQYF TGCAGTGCCCCCTTGAGGGGCCACCCTAGCACAGATACGCAGTATTTT
TRBJ2-7 TRBV28 NA 16 TRBD1 CASRPRGRAPSYEQYF TGTGCCAGCAGACCTAGGGGGCGGGCCCCCTCCTACGAGCAGTACTTC
TRBJ2-1 TRBV25-1 NA 16 TRBD2 CASSRRAGGDSNEQFF TGTGCCAGCAGTAGAAGAGCGGGAGGGGATTCCAATGAGCAGTTCTTC
TRBJ2-1 TRBV4-1 NA 15 NA CASSQSGALGHEQFF TGCGCCAGCAGCCAATCCGGGGCACTCGGTCATGAGCAGTTCTTC
TRBJ1-3 TRBV7-2 NA 14 NA CASSLEGLGNTIYF TGTGCCAGCAGCTTAGAAGGGTTGGGGAACACCATATATTTT
TRBJ1-2 TRBV5-1 few 16 TRBD1 CASSLARDRSNYGYTF TGCGCCAGCAGCTTGGCTCGGGACAGGTCTAACTATGGCTACACCTTC
TRBJ2-7 TRBV20-1 NA 15 NA CSANGQRVLWNEQYF TGCAGTGCTAACGGCCAGCGGGTTCTTTGGAATGAGCAGTACTTC